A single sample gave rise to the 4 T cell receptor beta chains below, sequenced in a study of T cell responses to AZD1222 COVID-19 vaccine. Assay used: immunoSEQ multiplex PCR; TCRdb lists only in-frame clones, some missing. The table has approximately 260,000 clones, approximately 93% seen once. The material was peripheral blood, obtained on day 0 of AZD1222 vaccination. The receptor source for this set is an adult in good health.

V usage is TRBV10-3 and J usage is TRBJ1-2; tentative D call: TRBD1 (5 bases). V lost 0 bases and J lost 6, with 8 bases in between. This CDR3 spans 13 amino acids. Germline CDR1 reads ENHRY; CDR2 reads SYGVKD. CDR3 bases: TGTGCCATCAGTGAGTCGACAGCCCATGGCTACACCTTC. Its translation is CAISESTAHGYTF.

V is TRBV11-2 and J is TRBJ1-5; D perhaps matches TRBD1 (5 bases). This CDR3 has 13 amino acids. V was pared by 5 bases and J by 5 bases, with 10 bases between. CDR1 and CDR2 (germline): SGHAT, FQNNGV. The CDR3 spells CASSLGPDQPQHF. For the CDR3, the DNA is TGTGCCAGCAGCCTGGGGCCGGATCAGCCCCAGCATTTT.

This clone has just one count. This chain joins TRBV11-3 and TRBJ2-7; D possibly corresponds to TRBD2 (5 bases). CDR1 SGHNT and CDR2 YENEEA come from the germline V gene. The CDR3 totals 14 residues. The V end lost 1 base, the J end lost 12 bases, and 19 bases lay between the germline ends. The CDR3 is CASSLGSGETQAYF. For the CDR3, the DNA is TGTGCCAGCAGCTTAGGCAGCGGCGAGACTCAGGCGTACTTC.

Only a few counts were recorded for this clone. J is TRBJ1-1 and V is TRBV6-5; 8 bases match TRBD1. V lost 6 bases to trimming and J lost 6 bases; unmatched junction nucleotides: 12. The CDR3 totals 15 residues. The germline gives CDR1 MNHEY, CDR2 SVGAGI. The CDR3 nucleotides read TGTGCCAGCAGCCCGACGGACAGGGCACTACCTGAAGCTTTCTTT. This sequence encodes CASSPTDRALPEAFF.